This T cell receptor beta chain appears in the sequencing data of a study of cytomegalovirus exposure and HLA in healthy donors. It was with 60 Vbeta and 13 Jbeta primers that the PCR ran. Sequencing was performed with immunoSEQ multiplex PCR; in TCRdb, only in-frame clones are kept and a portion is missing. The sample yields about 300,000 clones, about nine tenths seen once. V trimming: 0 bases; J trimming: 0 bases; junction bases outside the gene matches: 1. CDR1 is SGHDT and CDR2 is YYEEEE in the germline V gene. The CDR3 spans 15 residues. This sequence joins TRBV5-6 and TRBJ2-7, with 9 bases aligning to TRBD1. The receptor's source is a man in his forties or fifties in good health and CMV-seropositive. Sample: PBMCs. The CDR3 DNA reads TGTGCCAGCAGCTTGGGACAGGGGGTCTCCTACGAGCAGTACTTC. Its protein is CASSLGQGVSYEQYF. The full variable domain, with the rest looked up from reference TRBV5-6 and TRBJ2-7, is DAGVTQSPTHLIKTRGQQVTLRCSPKSGHDTVSWYQQALGQGPQFIFQYYEEEERQRGNFPDRFSGHQFPNYSSELNVNALLLGDSALYLCASSLGQGVSYEQYFGPGTRLTVT.